Below, 14 T cell receptor beta chains from the same sample are listed, as sequenced in a study of response to subunit inactivated influenza vaccine. TCRdb passed the RT-PCR reads through MiXCR, listing each CDR3 protein once. The sample consists of approximately 170,000 distinct CDR3 sequences, 12% of them appearing once. These same records also appear under a second study, on T cells expressing NK-cell markers. That investigation notes: UMIs accompanied the 5'RACE template switching by which TCR beta cDNA was made.

The sequencing used CD8+ T cells sorted from PBMCs, collected about 12 days after vaccination. The receptors originated from a man in his forties or fifties who received an inactivated influenza vaccine.

This clonotype has a handful of counts. The chain employs TRBV12-3 or TRBV12-4 and TRBJ2-5, with D perhaps matching TRBD2 (5 bases). The CDR3 sequence is 14 residues long. V was cut by 3 bases and J by 4 bases, with 12 bases left in between. CDR3: CASSFSFRGETQYF. The CDR3 DNA reads as TGTGCCAGCAGTTTCAGTTTTCGGGGAGAGACCCAGTACTTC.

The V call is TRBV28, the J call TRBJ2-7, with a tentative D call TRBD2 (5 bases). The CDR3 is 17 amino acids. Germline V lookup: CDR1 MDHEN, CDR2 SYDVKM. V lost 3 bases and J lost 0, with 18 bases in between. The CDR3 sequence is CASSLTPDSPRSYEQYF. CDR3 bases: TGTGCCAGCAGTTTGACTCCGGACTCACCCCGCTCCTACGAGCAGTACTTC.

The chain combines TRBV13 with TRBJ2-3; D is ambiguous. Trimming took off 3 bases at V and 0 bases at J, with 10 bases between the two ends. The germline gives CDR1 PRHDT, CDR2 FYEKMQ (reference sequence). There are 15 residues in the CDR3. CDR3 DNA sequence: TGTGCCAGCAGCTTGAACGGAGCCAGCACAGATACGCAGTATTTT. Translating gives CASSLNGASTDTQYF.

This clonotype was observed a few times. The chain joins TRBV28 to TRBJ1-5; D is uncertain. Germline CDR1 MDHEN, CDR2 SYDVKM. Deletions cut 0 bases from V and 2 bases from J, with 11 bases between. The CDR3 is 16 residues long. The CDR3 reads CASSLWGSGGNQPQHF. The CDR3 DNA reads as TGTGCCAGCAGTTTATGGGGGTCTGGTGGCAATCAGCCCCAGCATTTT. The full variable domain, completed using reference TRBV28 and TRBJ1-5, is DVKVTQSSRYLVKRTGEKVFLECVQDMDHENMFWYRQDPGLGLRLIYFSYDVKMKEKGDIPEGYSVSREKKERFSLILESASTNQTSMYLCASSLWGSGGNQPQHFGDGTRLSIL.

There are a few counts of this clonotype. The chain links TRBV5-4 to TRBJ2-7; perhaps TRBD1 as D (6 bases). Germline CDR1 SGHNT, CDR2 YYREEE (reference sequence). This CDR3 spans 14 amino acids. The V and J ends lost 3 bases and 3 bases respectively, with 13 bases between them. The CDR3 protein is CASSSPGQLYEQYF. The DNA of the CDR3 is TGTGCCAGCAGCTCCCCGGGACAACTCTACGAGCAGTACTTC.

This chain uses TRBV6-5 with TRBJ2-5, with a tentative D call TRBD1 (6 bases). The CDR3 is made up of 14 amino acids. Germline values: CDR1 MNHEY, CDR2 SVGAGI. Trimming took off 4 bases at V and 4 bases at J, with 13 bases between the two ends. The CDR3 loop reads CASSSLQGGETQYF. The DNA for the CDR3 is TGTGCCAGCAGTTCGCTCCAAGGGGGAGAGACCCAGTACTTC.

This clonotype was counted a few times. The V call is TRBV7-9, the J call TRBJ2-3; D might be TRBD2 (5 bases). The CDR3 has 16 residues. V lost 5 bases and J lost 8, with 23 bases in between. Germline values: CDR1 SEHNR, CDR2 FQNEAQ (reference sequence). The CDR3 coding sequence is TGTGCCAGCAGCACTAACCCTGGGCTAGGAGGTGGTACGCAGTATTTT. It yields the protein CASSTNPGLGGGTQYF.

The J gene is TRBJ1-1, the V gene TRBV5-1; D gene ambiguous. Trimming removed 0 bases from V and 3 bases from J, with 9 bases in between. Germline lookup yields CDR1 SGHRS and CDR2 YFSETQ. CDR3 length equals 14 residues. The CDR3 DNA is TGCGCCAGCAGCTTGGGCAGCGCGGACACTGAAGCTTTCTTT. Its protein product is CASSLGSADTEAFF.

Only a few counts were recorded for this clonotype. The CDR3: CASSYYYQSDNEQFF. CDR3 DNA: TGTGCCAGCAGTTACTACTACCAGTCGGACAATGAGCAGTTCTTC. The chain links TRBV6-5 to TRBJ2-1; D is unresolved. Trimming took off 1 base at V and 5 bases at J, with 12 bases between the two ends. This CDR3 spans 15 amino acids. Germline CDR1 reads MNHEY; CDR2 reads SVGAGI.

The chain joins TRBV6-2 or TRBV6-3 to TRBJ2-1, with D uncertain. The V end lost 3 bases, the J end lost 6 bases, and 15 bases lay between the germline ends. This CDR3 has 15 amino acids. CDR1 is MNHEY and CDR2 is SVGEGT in the germline V gene. CDR3 DNA sequence: TGTGCCAGCAGTTATGGCCGTCTCCTGGCCAATGAGCAGTTCTTC. It translates to CASSYGRLLANEQFF.

This clonotype was counted at least ten times. This chain connects TRBV28 to TRBJ2-5, with 11 nucleotides matching TRBD2. Losses at the gene ends were 5 bases for V and 2 bases for J; bases not matched to a gene: 1. Germline V gene data show CDR1 as MDHEN and CDR2 as SYDVKM. There are 14 residues in the CDR3. The CDR3 is CASSLAGGQETQYF. The CDR3 DNA follows: TGTGCCAGCAGTCTAGCGGGGGGACAAGAGACCCAGTACTTC.

This clonotype was counted only a few times. This rearrangement joins TRBV28 to TRBJ2-5; D uncertain. Trimming removed 3 bases at V and 1 base at J, with 6 bases between. Germline loops: CDR1 MDHEN, CDR2 SYDVKM. This CDR3 is built from 13 residues. The CDR3 DNA sequence: TGTGCCAGCAGTTTGGGTTTCCAAGAGACCCAGTACTTC. Protein sequence: CASSLGFQETQYF.

The rearrangement links TRBV5-6 to TRBJ1-1; tentatively, D is TRBD1 (5 bases). Germline CDR1 SGHDT, CDR2 YYEEEE. There are 14 residues in the CDR3. V lost 0 bases, J lost 5 bases, and 11 bases lay in between. CDR3: CASSLGLGGTEAFF. Here the CDR3 DNA reads TGTGCCAGCAGCTTGGGTTTGGGGGGAACTGAAGCTTTCTTT.

This clonotype was seen a handful of times. V is TRBV20-1 and J is TRBJ2-7; no clear D gene. From germline, CDR1 is DFQATT and CDR2 SNEGSKA (reference sequence). V dropped 1 base and J dropped 7 bases, with 8 bases sitting between them. The CDR3 is 11 amino acids. The CDR3, as DNA: TGCAGTGCTAGAGTAGCCGGGGAGCAGTACTTC. Amino acids: CSARVAGEQYF.